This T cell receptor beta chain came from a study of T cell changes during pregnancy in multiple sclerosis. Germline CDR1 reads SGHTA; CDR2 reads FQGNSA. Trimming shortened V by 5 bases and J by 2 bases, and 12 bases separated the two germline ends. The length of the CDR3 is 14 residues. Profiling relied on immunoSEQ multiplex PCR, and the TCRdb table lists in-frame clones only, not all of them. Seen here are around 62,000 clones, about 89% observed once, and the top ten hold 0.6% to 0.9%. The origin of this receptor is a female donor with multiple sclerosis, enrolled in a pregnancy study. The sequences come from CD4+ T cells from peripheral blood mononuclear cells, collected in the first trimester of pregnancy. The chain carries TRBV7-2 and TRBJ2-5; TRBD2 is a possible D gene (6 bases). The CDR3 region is CASSPAAGQETQYF. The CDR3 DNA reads TGTGCCAGCAGCCCGGCGGCGGGGCAAGAGACCCAGTACTTC.